Below, one T cell receptor (beta chain) is given with its context. As yet, its antigen is unknown. Data came from immunoSEQ multiplex PCR; TCRdb stores just in-frame clones and leaves some out. The sample has 600,000 to 750,000 clones; about two thirds are singletons. None of the donors, who were healthy HIV-negative adults, had recently had acute infections or vaccinations. Negatively enriched CD4+ T cells were divided by CD45RA into naive and memory. These data come from a study of shared clonotypes between healthy human individuals. Study-wide findings and caveats: Larger estimated richness was generally recorded for naive subsets relative to memory subsets.

Germline V gene sequence: CDR1 SGHTS, CDR2 YDEGEE. This CDR3 comprises 16 residues. Between the trimmed V and J ends, which lost 0 bases and 6 bases, there was a span of 19 bases. This sequence joins TRBV5-8 and TRBJ2-7, with D possibly matching TRBD1 (6 bases). This TCR was recovered from a woman in her 30s in good health. The material sequenced was memory CD4+ T cells sorted from blood. Subset indicated: CD45RA-negative fraction. CDR3 DNA: TGTGCCAGCAGCTTGGGAAGTAAGGGGGAAGGAGGCGAGCAGTACTTC. This translates into CASSLGSKGEGGEQYF.